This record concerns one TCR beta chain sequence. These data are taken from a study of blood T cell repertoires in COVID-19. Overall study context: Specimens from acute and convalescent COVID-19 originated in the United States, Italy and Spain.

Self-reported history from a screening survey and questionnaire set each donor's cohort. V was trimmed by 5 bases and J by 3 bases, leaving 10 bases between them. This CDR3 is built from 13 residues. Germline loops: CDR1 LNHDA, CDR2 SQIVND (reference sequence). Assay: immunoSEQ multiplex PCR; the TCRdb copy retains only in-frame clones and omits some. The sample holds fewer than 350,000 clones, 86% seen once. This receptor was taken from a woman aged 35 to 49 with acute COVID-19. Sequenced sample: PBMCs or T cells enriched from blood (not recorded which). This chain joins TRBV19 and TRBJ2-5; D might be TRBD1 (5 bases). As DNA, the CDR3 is TGTGCCAGTAGTCTCTCAGGGAAAGAGACCCAGTACTTC. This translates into CASSLSGKETQYF.